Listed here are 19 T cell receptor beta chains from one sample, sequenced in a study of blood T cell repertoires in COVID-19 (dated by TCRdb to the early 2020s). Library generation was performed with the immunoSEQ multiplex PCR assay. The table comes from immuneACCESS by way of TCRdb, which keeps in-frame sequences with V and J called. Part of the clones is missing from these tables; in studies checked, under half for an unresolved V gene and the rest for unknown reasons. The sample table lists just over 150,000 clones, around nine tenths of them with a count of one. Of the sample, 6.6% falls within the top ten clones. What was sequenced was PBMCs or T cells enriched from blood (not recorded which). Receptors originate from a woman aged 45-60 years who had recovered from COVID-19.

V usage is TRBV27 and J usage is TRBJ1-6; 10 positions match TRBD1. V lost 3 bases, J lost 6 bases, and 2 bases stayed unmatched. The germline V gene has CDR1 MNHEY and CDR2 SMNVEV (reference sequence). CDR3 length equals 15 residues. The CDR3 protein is CASSFGQGGNSPLHF. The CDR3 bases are TGTGCCAGCAGTTTTGGACAGGGGGGTAATTCACCCCTCCACTTT.

For the CDR3, the DNA is TGTGCCACCAGGTCGACAGGGGAAGGAGGCTACACCTTC. It specifies CATRSTGEGGYTF. The chain employs TRBV24-1 and TRBJ1-2; 8 bases align to TRBD1. Trimming took 7 bases from V and 8 from J; bases not matched to a gene: 8. Germline CDR1 is KGHDR and CDR2 is SFDVKD. CDR3 length: 13 amino acids.

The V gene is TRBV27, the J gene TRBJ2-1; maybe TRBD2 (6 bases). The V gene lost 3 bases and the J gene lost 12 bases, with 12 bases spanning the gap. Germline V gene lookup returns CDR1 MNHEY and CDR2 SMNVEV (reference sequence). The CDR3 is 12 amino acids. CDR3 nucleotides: TGTGCCAGCAGTTTCTCGGGGGTCGGGCAGTTCTTC. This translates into CASSFSGVGQFF.

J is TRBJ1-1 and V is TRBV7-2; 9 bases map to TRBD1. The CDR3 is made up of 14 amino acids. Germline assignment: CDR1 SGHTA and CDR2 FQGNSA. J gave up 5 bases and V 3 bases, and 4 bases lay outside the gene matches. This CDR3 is CASSFTGGDTEAFF. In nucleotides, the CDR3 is TGTGCCAGCAGCTTCACAGGGGGCGATACTGAAGCTTTCTTT.

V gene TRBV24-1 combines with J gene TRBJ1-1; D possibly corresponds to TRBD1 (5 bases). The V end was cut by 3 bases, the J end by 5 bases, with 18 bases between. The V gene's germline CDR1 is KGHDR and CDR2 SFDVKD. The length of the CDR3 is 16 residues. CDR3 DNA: TGTGCCACCAGTGATAGCGGGGGAGGAAATAGTACTGAAGCTTTCTTT. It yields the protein CATSDSGGGNSTEAFF.

For the CDR3, the DNA is TGTGCCAGCAGACCAGGGGGGTATGGCTACACCTTC. Translating it yields CASRPGGYGYTF. J is TRBJ1-2 and V is TRBV12-3 or TRBV12-4; 7 positions agree with TRBD1. V lost 6 bases and J lost 5; bases outside the gene matches: 3. The CDR3 consists of 12 residues.

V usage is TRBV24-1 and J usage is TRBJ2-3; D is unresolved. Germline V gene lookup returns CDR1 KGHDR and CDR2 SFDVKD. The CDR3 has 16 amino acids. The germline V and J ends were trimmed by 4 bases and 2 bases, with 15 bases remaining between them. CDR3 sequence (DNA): TGTGCCACCAGTGACTCCGACGGAGCCTCCACAGATACGCAGTATTTT. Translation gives CATSDSDGASTDTQYF.

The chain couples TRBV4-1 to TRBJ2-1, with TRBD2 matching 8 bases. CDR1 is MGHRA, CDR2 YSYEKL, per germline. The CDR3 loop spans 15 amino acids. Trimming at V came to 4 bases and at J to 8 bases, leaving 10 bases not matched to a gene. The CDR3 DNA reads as TGCGCCAGCAGCCCGGGACTAGAAGTCTTCGATGAGCAGTTCTTC. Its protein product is CASSPGLEVFDEQFF.

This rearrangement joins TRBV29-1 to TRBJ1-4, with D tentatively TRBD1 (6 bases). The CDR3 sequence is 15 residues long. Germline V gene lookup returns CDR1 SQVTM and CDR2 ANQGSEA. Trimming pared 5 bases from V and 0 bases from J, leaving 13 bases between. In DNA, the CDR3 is TGCAGCGTTTCCTCTACAGGGCCAACTAATGAAAAACTGTTTTTT. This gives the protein CSVSSTGPTNEKLFF. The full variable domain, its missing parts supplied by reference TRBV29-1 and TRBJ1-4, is SAVISQKPSRDICQRGTSLTIQCQVDSQVTMMFWYRQQPGQSLTLIATANQGSEATYESGFVIDKFPISRPNLTFSTLTVSNMSPEDSSIYLCSVSSTGPTNEKLFFGSGTQLSVL.

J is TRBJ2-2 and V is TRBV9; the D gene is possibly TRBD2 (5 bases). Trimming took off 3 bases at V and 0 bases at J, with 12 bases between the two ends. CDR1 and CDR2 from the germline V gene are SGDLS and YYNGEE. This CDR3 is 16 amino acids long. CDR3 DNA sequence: TGTGCCAGCAGCGCTCAAGGACTGACGAACACCGGGGAGCTGTTTTTT. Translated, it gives CASSAQGLTNTGELFF.

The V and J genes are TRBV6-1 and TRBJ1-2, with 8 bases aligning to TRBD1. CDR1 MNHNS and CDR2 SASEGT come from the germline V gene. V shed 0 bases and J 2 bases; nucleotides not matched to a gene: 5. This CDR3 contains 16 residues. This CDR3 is CASSEAPTGDNYGYTF. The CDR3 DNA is TGTGCCAGCAGTGAAGCCCCGACAGGGGACAACTATGGCTACACCTTC.

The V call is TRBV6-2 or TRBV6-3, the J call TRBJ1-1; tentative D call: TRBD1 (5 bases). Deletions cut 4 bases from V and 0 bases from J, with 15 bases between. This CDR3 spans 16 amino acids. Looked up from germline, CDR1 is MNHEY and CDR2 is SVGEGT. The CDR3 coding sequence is TGTGCCAGCAGTTTTCAGGACGAAGGGGTGAACACTGAAGCTTTCTTT. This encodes CASSFQDEGVNTEAFF.

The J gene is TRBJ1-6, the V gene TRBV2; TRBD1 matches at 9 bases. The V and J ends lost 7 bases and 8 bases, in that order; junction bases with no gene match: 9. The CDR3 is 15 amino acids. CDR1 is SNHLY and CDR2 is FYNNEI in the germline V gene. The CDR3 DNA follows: TGTGCCAGCAACCCAGACAGGGGGGCTTATTCACCCCTCCACTTT. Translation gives CASNPDRGAYSPLHF.

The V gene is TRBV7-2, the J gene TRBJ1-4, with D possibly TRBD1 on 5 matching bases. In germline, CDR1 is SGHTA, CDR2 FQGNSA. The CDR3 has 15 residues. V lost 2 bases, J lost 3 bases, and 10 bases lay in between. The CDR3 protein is CASSLQGLPNEKLFF. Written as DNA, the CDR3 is TGTGCCAGCAGCTTACAGGGCCTCCCTAATGAAAAACTGTTTTTT.

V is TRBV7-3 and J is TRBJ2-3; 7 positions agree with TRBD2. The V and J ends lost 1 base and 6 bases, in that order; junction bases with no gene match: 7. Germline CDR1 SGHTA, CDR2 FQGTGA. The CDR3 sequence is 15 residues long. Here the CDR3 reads CASSLMAGEGDTQYF. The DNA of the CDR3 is TGTGCCAGCAGCTTAATGGCGGGGGAAGGGGATACGCAGTATTTT. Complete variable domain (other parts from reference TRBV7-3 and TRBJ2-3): GAGVSQTPSNKVTEKGKYVELRCDPISGHTALYWYRQSLGQGPEFLIYFQGTGAADDSGLPNDRFFAVRPEGSVSTLKIQRTERGDSAVYLCASSLMAGEGDTQYFGPGTRLTVL.

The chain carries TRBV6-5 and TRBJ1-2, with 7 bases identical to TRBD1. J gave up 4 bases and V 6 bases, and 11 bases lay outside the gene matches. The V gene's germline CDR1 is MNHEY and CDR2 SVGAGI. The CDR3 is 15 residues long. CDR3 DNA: TGTGCCAGCAGCCGAACGGGGACAGCAGGCTATGGCTACACCTTC. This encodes CASSRTGTAGYGYTF.

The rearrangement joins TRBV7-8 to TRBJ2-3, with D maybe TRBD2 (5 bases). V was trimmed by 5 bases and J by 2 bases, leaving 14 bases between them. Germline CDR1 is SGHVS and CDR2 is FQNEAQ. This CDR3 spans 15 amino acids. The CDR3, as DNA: TGTGCCAGCAGCCCCAGACTATCCCTCACAGATACGCAGTATTTT. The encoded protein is CASSPRLSLTDTQYF. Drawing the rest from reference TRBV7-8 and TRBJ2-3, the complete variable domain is GAGVSQSPRYKVAKRGQDVALRCDPISGHVSLFWYQQALGQGPEFLTYFQNEAQLDKSGLPSDRFFAERPEGSVSTLKIQRTQQEDSAVYLCASSPRLSLTDTQYFGPGTRLTVL.

Here the CDR3 DNA reads TGTGCCAGCAGTTACCCGCCAAGACAGAAACAAGATGGCTACACCTTC. It yields the protein CASSYPPRQKQDGYTF. This chain uses TRBV6-2 or TRBV6-3 with TRBJ1-2, with a possible D match to TRBD1 (5 bases). Trimming left V 2 bases short and J 6 bases short, with 19 bases between. This CDR3 contains 16 residues. CDR1 and CDR2 (germline): MNHEY, SVGEGT.

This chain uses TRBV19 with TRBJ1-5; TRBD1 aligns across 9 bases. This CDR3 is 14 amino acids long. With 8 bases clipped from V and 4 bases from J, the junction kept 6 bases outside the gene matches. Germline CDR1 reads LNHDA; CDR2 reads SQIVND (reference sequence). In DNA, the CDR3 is TGTGCCAGTTCTAACAGGGGGCGTAATCAGCCCCAGCATTTT. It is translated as CASSNRGRNQPQHF. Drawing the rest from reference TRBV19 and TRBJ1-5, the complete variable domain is DGGITQSPKYLFRKEGQNVTLSCEQNLNHDAMYWYRQDPGQGLRLIYYSQIVNDFQKGDIAEGYSVSREKKESFPLTVTSAQKNPTAFYLCASSNRGRNQPQHFGDGTRLSIL.